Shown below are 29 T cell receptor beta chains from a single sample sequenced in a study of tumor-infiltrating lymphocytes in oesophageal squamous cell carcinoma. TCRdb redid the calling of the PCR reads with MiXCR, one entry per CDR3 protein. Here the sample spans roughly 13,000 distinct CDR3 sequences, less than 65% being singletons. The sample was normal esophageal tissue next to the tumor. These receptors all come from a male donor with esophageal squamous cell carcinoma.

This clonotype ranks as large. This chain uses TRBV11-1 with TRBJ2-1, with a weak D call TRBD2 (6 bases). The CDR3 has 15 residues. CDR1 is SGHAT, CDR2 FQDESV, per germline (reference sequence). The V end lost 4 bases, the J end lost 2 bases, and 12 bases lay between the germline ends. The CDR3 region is CASSSRLVPYNEQFF. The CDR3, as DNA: TGTGCCAGCAGCTCGAGACTAGTCCCCTACAATGAGCAGTTCTTC.

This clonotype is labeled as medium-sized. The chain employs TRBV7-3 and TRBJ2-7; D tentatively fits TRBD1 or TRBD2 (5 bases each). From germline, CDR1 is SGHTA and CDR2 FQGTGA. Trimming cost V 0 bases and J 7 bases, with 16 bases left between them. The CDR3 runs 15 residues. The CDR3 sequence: CASSLTWDGAREQYF. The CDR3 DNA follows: TGTGCCAGCAGCTTAACCTGGGACGGGGCAAGGGAGCAGTACTTC.

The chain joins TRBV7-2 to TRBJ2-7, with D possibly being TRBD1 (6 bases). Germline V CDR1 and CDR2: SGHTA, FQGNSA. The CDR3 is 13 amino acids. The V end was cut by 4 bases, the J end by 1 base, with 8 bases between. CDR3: CASSSDSSYEQYF. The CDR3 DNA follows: TGTGCCAGCAGCTCGGACAGTTCCTACGAGCAGTACTTC.

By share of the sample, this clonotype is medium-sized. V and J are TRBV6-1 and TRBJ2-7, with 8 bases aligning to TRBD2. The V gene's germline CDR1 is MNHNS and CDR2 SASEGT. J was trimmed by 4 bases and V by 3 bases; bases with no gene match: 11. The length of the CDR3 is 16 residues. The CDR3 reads CASSDASGGRPYEQYF. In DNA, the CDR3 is TGTGCCAGCAGTGATGCCAGCGGGGGCCGTCCATACGAGCAGTACTTC.

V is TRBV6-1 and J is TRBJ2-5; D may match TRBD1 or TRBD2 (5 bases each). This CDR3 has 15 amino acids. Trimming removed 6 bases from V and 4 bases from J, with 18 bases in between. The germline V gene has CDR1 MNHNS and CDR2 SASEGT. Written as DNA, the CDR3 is TGTGCCAGCAGCTACGGGGTCGAAGGGGTAGAGACCCAGTACTTC. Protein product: CASSYGVEGVETQYF.

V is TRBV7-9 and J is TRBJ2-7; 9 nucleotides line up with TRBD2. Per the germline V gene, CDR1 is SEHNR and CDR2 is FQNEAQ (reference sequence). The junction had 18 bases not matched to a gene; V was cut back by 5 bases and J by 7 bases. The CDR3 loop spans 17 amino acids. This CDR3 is CASSAIPAGGVRNEQYF. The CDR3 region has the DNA TGTGCCAGCAGCGCAATCCCTGCGGGAGGGGTTCGCAATGAGCAGTACTTC.

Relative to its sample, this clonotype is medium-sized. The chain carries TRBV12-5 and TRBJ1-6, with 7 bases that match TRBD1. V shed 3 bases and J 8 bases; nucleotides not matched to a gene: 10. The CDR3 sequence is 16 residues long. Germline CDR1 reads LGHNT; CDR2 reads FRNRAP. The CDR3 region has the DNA TGTGCTAGTGGTTTAGGTCCGGGACAGAAACATTCACCCCTCCACTTT. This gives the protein CASGLGPGQKHSPLHF.

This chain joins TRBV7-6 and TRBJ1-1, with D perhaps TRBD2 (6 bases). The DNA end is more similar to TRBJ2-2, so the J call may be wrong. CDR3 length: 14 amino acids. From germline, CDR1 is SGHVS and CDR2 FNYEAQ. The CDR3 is CASSSGDFTGELFF. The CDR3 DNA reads TGTGCCAGCAGCTCCGGGGACTTCACCGGGGAGCTGTTTTTT.

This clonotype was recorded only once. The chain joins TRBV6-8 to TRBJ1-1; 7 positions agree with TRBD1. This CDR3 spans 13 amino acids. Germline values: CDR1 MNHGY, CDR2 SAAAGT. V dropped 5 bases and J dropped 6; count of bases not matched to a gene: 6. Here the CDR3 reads CASSRQGHAEAFF. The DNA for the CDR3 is TGTGCCAGCAGTAGACAGGGTCACGCTGAAGCTTTCTTT.

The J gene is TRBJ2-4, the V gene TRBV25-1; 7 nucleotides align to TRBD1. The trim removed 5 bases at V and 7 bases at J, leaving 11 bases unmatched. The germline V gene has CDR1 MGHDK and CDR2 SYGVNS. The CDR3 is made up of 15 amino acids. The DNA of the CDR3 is TGTGCCAGCAGTTCATATCATACAGGGGAGAACATTCAGTACTTC. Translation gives CASSSYHTGENIQYF.

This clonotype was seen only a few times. The CDR3 nucleotides are TGTGCCAGCAGCTTAGGAACTGGAGATACGCAGTATTTT. This sequence encodes CASSLGTGDTQYF. The V call is TRBV7-2, the J call TRBJ2-3; the D is unclear. The CDR3 spans 13 residues. Trimming removed 1 base from V and 5 bases from J, with 7 bases in between. The germline gives CDR1 SGHTA, CDR2 FQGNSA.

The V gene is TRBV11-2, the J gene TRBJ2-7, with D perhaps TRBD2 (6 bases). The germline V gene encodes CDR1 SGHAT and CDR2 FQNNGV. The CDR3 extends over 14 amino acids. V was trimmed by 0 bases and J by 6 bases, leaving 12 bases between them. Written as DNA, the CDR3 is TGTGCCAGCAGCTTAGAGGCGGGGACGTTCGAGCAGTACTTC. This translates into CASSLEAGTFEQYF.

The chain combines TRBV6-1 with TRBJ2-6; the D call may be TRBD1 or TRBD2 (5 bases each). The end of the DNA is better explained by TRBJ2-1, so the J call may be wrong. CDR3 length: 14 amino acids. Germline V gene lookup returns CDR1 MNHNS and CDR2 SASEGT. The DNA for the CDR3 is TGTGCCAGCAGGGAATCGGGCAGGGAGAATGAGCAGTTCTTC. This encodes CASRESGRENEQFF.

The CDR3 reads CASSLSPGDPQYF. As DNA, the CDR3 is TGTGCCAGCAGCTTATCCCCAGGGGATCCGCAGTATTTT. The chain combines TRBV7-2 with TRBJ2-3, with D possibly matching TRBD1 (6 bases). This CDR3 is built from 13 residues. Germline-derived CDR1 and CDR2 are SGHTA and FQGNSA. V dropped 2 bases and J dropped 10 bases, with 13 bases sitting between them.

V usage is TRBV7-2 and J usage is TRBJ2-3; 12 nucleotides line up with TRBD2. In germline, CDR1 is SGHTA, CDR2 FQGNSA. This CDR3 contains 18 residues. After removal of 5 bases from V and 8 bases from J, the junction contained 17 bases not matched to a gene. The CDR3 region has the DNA TGTGCCAGCAGCCCCAATCCGGGGACTAGCGGGCCCATCGGTACGCAGTATTTT. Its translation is CASSPNPGTSGPIGTQYF.

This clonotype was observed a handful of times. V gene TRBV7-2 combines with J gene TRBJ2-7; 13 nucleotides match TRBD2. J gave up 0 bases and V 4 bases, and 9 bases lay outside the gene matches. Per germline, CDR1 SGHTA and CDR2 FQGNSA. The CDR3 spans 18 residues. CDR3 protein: CASSSGLAGASISYEQYF. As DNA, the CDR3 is TGTGCCAGCAGCTCCGGACTAGCGGGAGCGTCTATCTCCTACGAGCAGTACTTC.

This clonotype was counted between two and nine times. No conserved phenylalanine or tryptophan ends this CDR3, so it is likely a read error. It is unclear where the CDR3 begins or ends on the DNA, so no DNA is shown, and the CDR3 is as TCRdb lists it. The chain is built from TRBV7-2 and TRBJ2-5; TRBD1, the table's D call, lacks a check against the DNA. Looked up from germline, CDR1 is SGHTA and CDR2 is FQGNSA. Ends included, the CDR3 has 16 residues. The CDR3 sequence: CASSSDSYNSPLHFGN.

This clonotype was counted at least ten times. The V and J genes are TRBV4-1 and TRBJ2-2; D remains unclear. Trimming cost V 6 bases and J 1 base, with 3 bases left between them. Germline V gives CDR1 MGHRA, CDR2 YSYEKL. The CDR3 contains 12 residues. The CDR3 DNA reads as TGCGCCAGCAGTCGGAACACCGGGGAGCTGTTTTTT. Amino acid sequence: CASSRNTGELFF.

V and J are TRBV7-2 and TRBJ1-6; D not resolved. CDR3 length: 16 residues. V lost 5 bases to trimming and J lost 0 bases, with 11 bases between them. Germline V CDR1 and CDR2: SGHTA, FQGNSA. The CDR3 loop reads CASSVDLSSYNSPLHF. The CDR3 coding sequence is TGTGCCAGCAGCGTCGACCTGAGCTCCTATAATTCACCCCTCCACTTT. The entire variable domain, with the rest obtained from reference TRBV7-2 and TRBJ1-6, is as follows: GAGVSQSPSNKVTEKGKDVELRCDPISGHTALYWYRQSLGQGLEFLIYFQGNSAPDKSGLPSDRFSAERTGGSVSTLTIQRTQQEDSAVYLCASSVDLSSYNSPLHFGNGTRLTVT.

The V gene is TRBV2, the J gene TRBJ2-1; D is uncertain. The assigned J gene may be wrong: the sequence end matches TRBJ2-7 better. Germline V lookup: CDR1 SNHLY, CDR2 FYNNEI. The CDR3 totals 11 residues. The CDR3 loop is CASSLRYEQYF. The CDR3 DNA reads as TGTGCCAGCAGCCTACGATACGAGCAGTACTTC.

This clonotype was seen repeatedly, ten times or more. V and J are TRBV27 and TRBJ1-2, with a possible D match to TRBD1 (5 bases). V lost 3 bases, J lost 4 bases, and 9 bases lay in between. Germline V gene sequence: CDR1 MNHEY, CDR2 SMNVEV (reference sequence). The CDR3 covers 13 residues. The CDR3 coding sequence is TGTGCCAGCAGTTTCGGGGGGGGCTATGGCTACACCTTC. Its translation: CASSFGGGYGYTF.

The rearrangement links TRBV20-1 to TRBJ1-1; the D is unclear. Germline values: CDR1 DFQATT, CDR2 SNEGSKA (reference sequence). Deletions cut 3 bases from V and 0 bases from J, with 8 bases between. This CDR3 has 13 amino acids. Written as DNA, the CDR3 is TGCAGTGCTAGTAAACAGATGAACACTGAAGCTTTCTTT. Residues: CSASKQMNTEAFF.

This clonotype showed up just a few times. CDR3 sequence reads: CASSLGSRGQYYGYTF. CDR3 nucleotides: TGTGCCAGCAGTTTAGGCTCCCGGGGGCAGTACTATGGCTACACCTTC. The V and J genes are TRBV28 and TRBJ1-2; a weak D match, TRBD1 (6 bases). There are 16 residues in the CDR3. Trimming removed 2 bases at V and 3 bases at J, with 16 bases between. Germline V CDR1 and CDR2: MDHEN, SYDVKM.

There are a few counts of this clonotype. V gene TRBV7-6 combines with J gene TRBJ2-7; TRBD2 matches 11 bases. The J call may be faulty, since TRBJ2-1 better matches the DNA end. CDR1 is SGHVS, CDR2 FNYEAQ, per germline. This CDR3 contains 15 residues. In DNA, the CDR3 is TGTGCCAGCAGCTCGACTAGCGGGGTATTGGGTGAGCAGTTCTTC. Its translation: CASSSTSGVLGEQFF.

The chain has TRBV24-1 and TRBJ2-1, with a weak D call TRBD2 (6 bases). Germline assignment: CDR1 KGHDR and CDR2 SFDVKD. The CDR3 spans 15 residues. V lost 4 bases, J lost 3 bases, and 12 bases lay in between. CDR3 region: CATSERRDHYNEQFF. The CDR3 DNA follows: TGTGCCACCAGTGAAAGGCGGGATCACTACAATGAGCAGTTCTTC.

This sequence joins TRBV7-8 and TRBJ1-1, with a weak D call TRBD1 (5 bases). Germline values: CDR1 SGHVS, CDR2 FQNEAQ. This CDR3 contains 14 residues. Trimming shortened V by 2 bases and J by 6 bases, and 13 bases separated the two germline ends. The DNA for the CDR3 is TGTGCCAGCAGCTTACAGCAGGGTTACTCTGAAGCTTTCTTT. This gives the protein CASSLQQGYSEAFF.

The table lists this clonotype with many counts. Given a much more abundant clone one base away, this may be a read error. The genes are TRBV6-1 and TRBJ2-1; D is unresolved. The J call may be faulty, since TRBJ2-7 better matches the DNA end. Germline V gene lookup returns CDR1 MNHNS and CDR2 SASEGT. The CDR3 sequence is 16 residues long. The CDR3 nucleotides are TGTGCCAGCAGTGAACTTATGGGCGCACTCTACAATGAGCAGTACTTC. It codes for CASSELMGALYNEQYF.

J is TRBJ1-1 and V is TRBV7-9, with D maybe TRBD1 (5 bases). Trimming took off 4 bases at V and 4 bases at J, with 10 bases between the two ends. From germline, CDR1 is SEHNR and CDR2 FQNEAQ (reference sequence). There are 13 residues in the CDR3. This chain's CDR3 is CASSSGGITEAFF. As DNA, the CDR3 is TGTGCCAGCAGCTCGGGGGGGATCACTGAAGCTTTCTTT.

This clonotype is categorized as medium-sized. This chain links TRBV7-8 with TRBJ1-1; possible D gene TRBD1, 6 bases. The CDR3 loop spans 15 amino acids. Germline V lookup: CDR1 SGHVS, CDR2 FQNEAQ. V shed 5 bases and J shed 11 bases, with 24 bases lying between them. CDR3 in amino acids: CASSPLSHGGVRAFF. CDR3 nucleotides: TGTGCCAGCAGCCCCCTTTCACACGGGGGCGTTCGTGCTTTCTTT.